This T cell receptor (beta chain) was documented in a study of blood T cells in healthy people across ages. Study-wide context: About one barcoded TCR beta cDNA was captured per two T cells.

Between the trimmed V and J ends, which lost 6 bases and 6 bases, there was a span of 1 base. The CDR3 length is 9 residues. Germline V gene lookup returns CDR1 MNHNS and CDR2 SASEGT. Extraction yielded at least 6 micrograms of total RNA per sample. Study-wide results and limits: Whereas aged donors had fewer naive CD4+ cells, long-lived donors had more of them and higher diversity. Estimated diversity that came from one million T cells was considered an underestimate.

For the second PCR, which ran for roughly 6 to 12 cycles, a sample-barcoded 5' primer and a J-beta primer mix were used. TCRdb re-analysed the 5' RACE reads in MiXCR, keeping a single row per CDR3 protein. The profile shows 850,000 to 950,000 distinct CDR3 sequences, 25% to 35% of them singletons. Concerning this clonotype: Its antigen remains unknown.

The gene calls are TRBV6-1 and TRBJ2-3; D is uncertain. The source material was blood. This receptor was taken from a woman over 75 in good health. Written as DNA, the CDR3 is TGTGCCAGCAGGGATACGCAGTATTTT. Protein sequence: CASRDTQYF.